This T cell receptor beta chain was identified during a study of response to subunit inactivated influenza vaccine. V was pared by 6 bases and J by 5 bases, with 8 bases between. CDR1 and CDR2 from the germline V gene are MNHEY and SVGEGT. This CDR3 region has 13 residues. Whole-study results and caveats: After each seasonal influenza vaccination, few new T cells are recruited, the authors suggested.

A remark on this clonotype: Its specificity is not known.

MiXCR, run by TCRdb on the RT-PCR reads, gives a single entry per CDR3 protein. The repertoire holds 530,000 or so distinct CDR3 sequences, with 25% as singletons. The TCR was taken from a man between 50 and 59 years old who received an inactivated influenza vaccine. The input for sequencing was CD4+ T cells sorted from PBMCs, taken more than 4 days after vaccination. V gene TRBV6-2 or TRBV6-3 combines with J gene TRBJ1-6, with D perhaps TRBD1 (6 bases). In nucleotides, the CDR3 is TGTGCCAGCAGGGACAGAGATAATTCACCCCTCCACTTT. Translating it yields CASRDRDNSPLHF.